This T cell receptor (beta chain) came from a study of post-analysis software for immune sequencing data. At the level of the study: Both relapsing-remitting and secondary progressive multiple sclerosis featured among the disease courses, as did progressive-relapsing multiple sclerosis.

Germline V gene data show CDR1 as SQVTM and CDR2 as ANQGSEA. The trim removed 5 bases at V and 3 bases at J, leaving 4 bases unmatched. The CDR3 extends over 12 amino acids. Study-level findings and limits: Those samples that were prepared in the same batch co-clustered strongly by F measure. Significantly lower normalized Chao1 diversity was found in patients with multiple sclerosis relative to controls. A handful of TRBV segments were more frequent in patients than controls; TRBV5-6, TRBV5-1 and TRBV20-1 belonged to this group.

TCR beta cDNA libraries included unique molecular identifiers. With roughly 1 to 11 million T cells as the source, 400,000 to 550,000 cDNA molecules resulted. One entry per CDR3 protein, called by TCRdb with MiXCR from the PCR reads. The sample includes roughly 600,000 distinct CDR3 sequences, around 47% seen only once; the top ten take 1.5% to 2%. Concerning this clonotype: Its antigen is currently unknown.

The chain uses TRBV29-1 and TRBJ2-7; 7 bases agree with TRBD1. The sequenced material came from blood. The receptor was isolated from a girl between 5 and 17 years old with multiple sclerosis. CDR3 DNA: TGCAGCGTTCGCAACAGGGGCTACGAGCAGTACTTC. Its translation is CSVRNRGYEQYF.